The 10 T cell receptor beta chains in this list originate from one sample, sequenced in a study of response to subunit inactivated influenza vaccine. Using its own MiXCR run on the RT-PCR reads, TCRdb lists one record per CDR3 protein. This table holds about 570,000 distinct CDR3 sequences, around 11% found once. The data were also submitted as part of a second study, on T cells expressing NK-cell markers. This second study says: The cDNA for TCR beta came from 5'RACE template switching with UMIs.

The sample here was PBMCs from blood, taken on the day of vaccination. These receptors were collected from a man in his fifties or sixties who received an inactivated influenza vaccine.

This rearrangement joins TRBV2 to TRBJ2-1; 7 bases line up with TRBD2. V lost 2 bases to trimming and J lost 5 bases; unmatched junction nucleotides: 6. The V gene's germline CDR1 is SNHLY and CDR2 FYNNEI. The CDR3 loop spans 15 amino acids. The CDR3 loop is CASSERTRANNEQFF. CDR3 nucleotides: TGTGCCAGCAGTGAAAGGACTAGGGCCAACAATGAGCAGTTCTTC.

This clonotype occurred many times. The chain employs TRBV12-3 or TRBV12-4 and TRBJ2-7; no clear D. The CDR3 is 14 residues long. The V end lost 6 bases, the J end lost 3 bases, and 15 bases lay between the germline ends. DNA of the CDR3: TGTGCCAGCAGCCCAAACACCCTATTCTACGAGCAGTACTTC. This codes for CASSPNTLFYEQYF.

This clonotype was seen more than once but under ten times. CDR3 bases: TGTGCCAGCAGTCCGAGCGGATACTACAATGAGCAGTTCTTC. It translates to CASSPSGYYNEQFF. The chain has TRBV28 and TRBJ2-1; tentative D call: TRBD2 (5 bases). The CDR3 runs to 14 residues. CDR1 MDHEN and CDR2 SYDVKM come from the germline V gene. Trimming took off 5 bases at V and 3 bases at J, with 11 bases between the two ends.

This clonotype was counted only a few times. The chain combines TRBV18 with TRBJ2-7; no reliable D call. V lost 4 bases, J lost 10 bases, and 14 bases lay in between. Per germline, CDR1 KGHSH and CDR2 LQKENI. This CDR3 contains 12 residues. The CDR3 sequence: CASSRSSGEQYF. For the CDR3, the DNA is TGTGCCAGCTCACGCTCCTCCGGCGAACAGTACTTC.

This clonotype has a handful of counts. This chain uses TRBV12-3 or TRBV12-4 with TRBJ2-7; D gene unclear. The CDR3 loop spans 15 amino acids. Between the trimmed V and J ends, which lost 1 base and 0 bases, there was a span of 10 bases. CDR3 coding DNA: TGTGCCAGCAGTTTAGGCGCCACTTACTCCTACGAGCAGTACTTC. Its translation: CASSLGATYSYEQYF.

The rearrangement uses TRBV28 and TRBJ1-5, with unresolved D. CDR3 length equals 16 residues. Germline CDR1 MDHEN, CDR2 SYDVKM. V was pared by 2 bases and J by 0 bases, with 11 bases between. CDR3 protein: CASSLHQDYSNQPQHF. DNA for the CDR3: TGTGCCAGCAGTTTACACCAGGACTATAGCAATCAGCCCCAGCATTTT.

The chain links TRBV30 to TRBJ2-5, with 7 bases fitting TRBD1. This CDR3 has 15 amino acids. Germline-derived CDR1 and CDR2 are GTSNPN and SVGIG (reference sequence). Trimming cost V 1 base and J 6 bases; bases outside gene matches: 11. Here the CDR3 reads CAWSGGRGSSKTQYF. In DNA, the CDR3 is TGTGCCTGGAGTGGTGGCAGGGGGTCCAGTAAGACCCAGTACTTC.

The sample holds a few counts of this clonotype. The rearrangement joins TRBV12-3 or TRBV12-4 to TRBJ2-5; 7 bases agree with TRBD2. V dropped 6 bases and J dropped 4; count of bases not matched to a gene: 8. This CDR3 spans 14 amino acids. The CDR3 DNA reads as TGTGCCAGCAGCCTGGGTGGGGAGGGAGAGACCCAGTACTTC. This encodes CASSLGGEGETQYF.

The table lists this clonotype with many counts. J is TRBJ1-1 and V is TRBV12-3 or TRBV12-4; D gene ambiguous. V was clipped by 2 bases and J by 1 base, with 8 bases between them. This CDR3 has 14 amino acids. The CDR3 loop reads CASSLPPGNTEAFF. The DNA for the CDR3 is TGTGCCAGCAGTTTACCCCCGGGGAACACTGAAGCTTTCTTT.

The table lists this clonotype with a few counts. The V call is TRBV27, the J call TRBJ2-1, with D tentatively TRBD1 or TRBD2 (5 bases each). V lost 7 bases and J 4 bases, leaving 14 bases between the germline ends. The length of the CDR3 is 14 residues. Germline-derived CDR1 and CDR2 are MNHEY and SMNVEV (reference sequence). The CDR3 coding sequence is TGTGCCAGCACCGGGACCAATCCATACAATGAGCAGTTCTTC. Protein sequence: CASTGTNPYNEQFF.